These 10 T cell receptor beta chains were all obtained from the same sample, sequenced in a study of cytomegalovirus exposure and HLA in healthy donors. TCRdb keeps only in-frame clones here, not all; method: immunoSEQ multiplex PCR. The sample consists of 200,000 or so clones, more than 65% of them appearing once. Sequencing was carried out using PBMCs. Receptor source: a woman aged 30 to 39 in good health and CMV-seropositive.

V gene TRBV5-3 combines with J gene TRBJ2-3; tentatively, D is TRBD2 (6 bases). TRBV5-3 is recorded as an ORF, its role being uncertain. The CDR3 runs 16 residues. Trimming removed 2 bases at V and 4 bases at J, with 17 bases between. DNA for the CDR3: TGTGCCAGAAGCTTTAGCGGAGGACTTCTCCCAGATACGCAGTATTTT. Translating it yields CARSFSGGLLPDTQYF.

The chain has TRBV29-1 and TRBJ2-7; D possibly corresponds to TRBD2 (7 bases). This CDR3 has 14 amino acids. The V gene's germline CDR1 is SQVTM and CDR2 ANQGSEA. Trimming pared 7 bases from V and 6 bases from J, leaving 22 bases between. The CDR3 DNA follows: TGCAGCGCCAGAGGGGGGGGGACACTGATCGAGCAGTACTTC. Encoded protein: CSARGGGTLIEQYF.

This chain joins TRBV9 and TRBJ2-3, with D unclear. This CDR3 comprises 13 residues. In germline, CDR1 is SGDLS, CDR2 YYNGEE. V lost 4 bases to trimming and J lost 4 bases, with 10 bases between them. CDR3 sequence: CASSTGSADTQYF. The CDR3 DNA sequence: TGTGCCAGCAGCACCGGTAGTGCAGATACGCAGTATTTT.

The V call is TRBV18, the J call TRBJ2-7, with 8 nucleotides matching TRBD1. The germline CDR1 and CDR2 sequences are KGHSH and LQKENI. Trimming cost V 3 bases and J 1 base; bases outside gene matches: 11. The CDR3 sequence is 17 residues long. The CDR3 loop reads CASSPAGGGYASYEQYF. Here the CDR3 DNA reads TGTGCCAGCTCACCGGCAGGGGGCGGATACGCTTCCTACGAGCAGTACTTC.

The rearrangement joins TRBV2 to TRBJ1-4; TRBD1 matches at 8 bases. The CDR3 runs 20 residues. Germline CDR1 and CDR2: SNHLY and FYNNEI. Trimming cost V 3 bases and J 10 bases; bases outside gene matches: 25. Here the CDR3 DNA reads TGTGCCAGCAGTGATTCCGAAGGGGCCCTAGTAAGACAGGGGCGGGCAAAACTGTTTTTT. Translated: CASSDSEGALVRQGRAKLFF. Full variable domain (remainder filled in from reference TRBV2 and TRBJ1-4): EPEVTQTPSHQVTQMGQEVILRCVPISNHLYFYWYRQILGQKVEFLVSFYNNEISEKSEIFDDQFSVERPDGSNFTLKIRSTKLEDSAMYFCASSDSEGALVRQGRAKLFFGSGTQLSVL.

The chain uses TRBV29-1 and TRBJ1-2; 9 bases align to TRBD1. V shed 6 bases, J shed 8 bases, and the junction held 7 bases outside the gene matches. This CDR3 has 12 residues. Per germline, CDR1 SQVTM and CDR2 ANQGSEA. Written as DNA, the CDR3 is TGCAGCGTCCCGGACAGGGGTCTAGGCTACACCTTC. This translates into CSVPDRGLGYTF.

This chain joins TRBV18 and TRBJ1-2, with D perhaps matching TRBD1 (5 bases). This CDR3 is 13 amino acids long. Trimming shortened V by 5 bases and J by 2 bases, and 9 bases separated the two germline ends. The germline V gene has CDR1 KGHSH and CDR2 LQKENI. As DNA, the CDR3 is TGTGCCAGCTCAGAACGACAGAACTATGGCTACACCTTC. Residues: CASSERQNYGYTF.

The chain carries TRBV2 and TRBJ1-2; TRBD1 might be the D (6 bases). CDR1 SNHLY and CDR2 FYNNEI come from the germline V gene. This CDR3 is 13 amino acids long. V lost 5 bases, J lost 8 bases, and 15 bases lay in between. The DNA for the CDR3 is TGTGCCAGCAGTCCACAGGGTATTGGCGGCTACACCTTC. It codes for CASSPQGIGGYTF.

The chain links TRBV7-3 to TRBJ1-1; TRBD1 might be the D (5 bases). The CDR3 runs to 14 residues. The V gene lost 5 bases and the J gene lost 1 base, with 11 bases spanning the gap. From germline, CDR1 is SGHTA and CDR2 FQGTGA. The CDR3 sequence is CASSPGGTNTEAFF. DNA for the CDR3: TGTGCCAGCAGCCCGGGGGGAACGAACACTGAAGCTTTCTTT. Full variable domain (remainder filled in from reference TRBV7-3 and TRBJ1-1): GAGVSQTPSNKVTEKGKYVELRCDPISGHTALYWYRQSLGQGPEFLIYFQGTGAADDSGLPNDRFFAVRPEGSVSTLKIQRTERGDSAVYLCASSPGGTNTEAFFGQGTRLTVV.

The chain uses TRBV7-9 and TRBJ1-1; unclear D gene. This CDR3 is built from 13 residues. Trimming took 6 bases from V and 0 from J, leaving 8 bases between them. Germline V CDR1 and CDR2: SEHNR, FQNEAQ (reference sequence). In DNA, the CDR3 is TGTGCCAGCAGTCTACTGATGAACACTGAAGCTTTCTTT. It is translated as CASSLLMNTEAFF.